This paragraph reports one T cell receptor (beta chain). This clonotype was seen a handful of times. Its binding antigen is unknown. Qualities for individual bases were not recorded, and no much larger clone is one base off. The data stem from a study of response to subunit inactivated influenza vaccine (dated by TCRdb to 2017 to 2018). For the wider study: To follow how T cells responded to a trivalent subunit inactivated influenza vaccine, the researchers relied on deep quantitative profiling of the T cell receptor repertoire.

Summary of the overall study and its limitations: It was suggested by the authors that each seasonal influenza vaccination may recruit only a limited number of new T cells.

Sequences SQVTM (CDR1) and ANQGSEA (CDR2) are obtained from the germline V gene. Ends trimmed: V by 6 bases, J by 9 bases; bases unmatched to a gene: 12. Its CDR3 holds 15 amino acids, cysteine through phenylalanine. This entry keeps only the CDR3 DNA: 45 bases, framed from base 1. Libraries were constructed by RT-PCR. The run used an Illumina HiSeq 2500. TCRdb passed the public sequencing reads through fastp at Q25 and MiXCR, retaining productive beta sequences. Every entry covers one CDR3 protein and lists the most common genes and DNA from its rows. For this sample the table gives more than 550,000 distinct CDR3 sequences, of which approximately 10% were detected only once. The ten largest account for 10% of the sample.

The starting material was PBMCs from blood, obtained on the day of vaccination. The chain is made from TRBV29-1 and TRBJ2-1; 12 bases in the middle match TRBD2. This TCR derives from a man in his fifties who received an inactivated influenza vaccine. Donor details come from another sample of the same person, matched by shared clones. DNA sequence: TGCAGCGTCGCTCCCTGGACTAGCGGGGTCGGTGAGCAGTTCTTC. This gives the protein CSVAPWTSGVGEQFF.